Listed below are T cell receptor beta chains from one sample, sequenced in a study of CD8 T cells in Susac syndrome. TCRdb re-called the immunoSEQ multiplex PCR reads with MiXCR, one entry per CDR3 protein. The sample carries approximately 140,000 distinct CDR3 sequences, about 93% recorded once. The sequencing sample was made of CD8+ T cells from PBMCs. Receptors were obtained from a human donor in good health. CDR3s include the opening cysteine and the closing phenylalanine or tryptophan. A D gene is named only where the DNA matches it firmly. The listing skips clone size in some rows; elsewhere it reads once, few, many or a size class.

>TRBD1|TRBV4-3|TRBJ1-1|NA
TGCGCCAGCAGCCTTTACTCAGGGGGCACTGAAGCTTTCTTT
CASSLYSGGTEAFF
>NA|TRBV29-1|TRBJ2-3|NA
TGCAGCGTTGATCAGGGATCAACAGATACGCAGTATTTT
CSVDQGSTDTQYF
>NA|TRBV29-1|TRBJ1-1|NA
TGCAGCGTTGAGGAACCGAATATGAACACTGAAGCTTTCTTT
CSVEEPNMNTEAFF
>NA|TRBV27|TRBJ2-7|once
TGTGCCAGCAGTTTATTAGGGAAGTACGAGCAGTACTTC
CASSLLGKYEQYF
>NA|TRBV29-1|TRBJ1-2|NA
TGCAGCGTTGAACAGGGCCTTCTTAACTATGGCTACACCTTC
CSVEQGLLNYGYTF
>TRBD2|TRBV2|TRBJ2-3|NA
TGTGCCAGCAGGGGACTAGCGGACCTCCTTGATACGCAGTATTTT
CASRGLADLLDTQYF
>NA|TRBV5-1|TRBJ2-3|NA
TGCGCCAGCAGCTGGTGGGCAGAGAGCACAGATACGCAGTATTTT
CASSWWAESTDTQYF
>NA|TRBV5-1|TRBJ2-3|NA
TGCGCCAGCAGCTTTGGGGGAGACGGGAATACGCAGTATTTT
CASSFGGDGNTQYF
>TRBD2|TRBV4-2|TRBJ2-7|NA
TGTGCCAGCAGCCAAAGGGCTAGCGGGGGATACGAGCAGTACTTC
CASSQRASGGYEQYF
>NA|TRBV27|TRBJ2-1|NA
TGTGCCAGTGGCGTGGAAAATGGGAATGAGCAGTTCTTC
CASGVENGNEQFF
>TRBD2|TRBV29-1|TRBJ2-1|NA
TGCAGCGCCGAGGGTAGGGGACTAGCGGGAGTCTCCCGCTACAATGAGCAGTTCTTC
CSAEGRGLAGVSRYNEQFF
>NA|TRBV29-1|TRBJ1-2|NA
TGCAGCGTTGAATTCAGGGCTGGCTACACCTTC
CSVEFRAGYTF
>NA|TRBV9|TRBJ1-2|NA
TGTGCCACCAGCGCACCAGTACCGGGGACGGACGGTTCGGGCTACACCTTC
CATSAPVPGTDGSGYTF
>NA|TRBV4-1|TRBJ1-2|NA
TGCGCCAGCAGCCCCTCACCATCGTATGGCTACACCTTC
CASSPSPSYGYTF
>TRBD2|TRBV20-1|TRBJ2-1|NA
TGCAGTGCTAGAGAGTTGCGGGAGGGCACCTACAATGAGCAGTTCTTC
CSARELREGTYNEQFF
>TRBD2|TRBV27|TRBJ2-7|NA
TGTGCCAGCAGGCCGGGACTAGGTGACGAGCAGTACTTC
CASRPGLGDEQYF
>NA|TRBV15|TRBJ2-5|NA
TGTGCCACCAGCAGAATTGCGAGGGACGGCCAAGAGACCCAGTACTTC
CATSRIARDGQETQYF
>NA|TRBV24-1|TRBJ2-1|NA
TGTGCCACCAGTGGGCTAGGCTCCTACAATGAGCAGTTCTTC
CATSGLGSYNEQFF